This is a list of T cell receptor beta chains from one sample in a study of CXCR3-negative and CXCR3-positive naive CD8 T cells. TCRdb derives one entry per CDR3 protein from the 5' RACE reads, leaving out DNA. The clone table shows about 62,000 distinct CDR3 sequences, with the ten largest holding 3.5% to 5.5%. Sequenced input: naive CXCR3- CD8+ T cells from blood. The origin of the receptors is a human donor in good health. Some clones in this sample may be carry-over from other donors' samples. Each CDR3 is given with its conserved first and last residue. Fields, in order: clone size, V gene, J gene, CDR3 protein. Clone size is given for some rows only: seen once, a few or many times, or a class if the clone is expanded.

clone size: medium-sized
V gene: TRBV29-1
J gene: TRBJ2-1
CDR3 protein: CSVEDLFESSYNEQFF

clone size: -
V gene: TRBV29-1
J gene: TRBJ2-6
CDR3 protein: CSGTGTGDSGANVLTF

clone size: -
V gene: TRBV6-5
J gene: TRBJ1-2
CDR3 protein: CAATGGDYGYTF

clone size: -
V gene: TRBV28
J gene: TRBJ2-5
CDR3 protein: CASRSQGRGDRETQYF

clone size: -
V gene: TRBV29-1
J gene: TRBJ1-1
CDR3 protein: CSPTLGTEAFF

clone size: -
V gene: TRBV25-1
J gene: TRBJ2-5
CDR3 protein: CASSDPAAIQETQYF

clone size: -
V gene: TRBV20-1
J gene: TRBJ2-1
CDR3 protein: CSARDPKASGGAWYNEQFF

clone size: -
V gene: TRBV10-3
J gene: TRBJ2-5
CDR3 protein: CAISDRYQETQYF

clone size: -
V gene: TRBV20-1
J gene: TRBJ2-3
CDR3 protein: CRAGVDEDTQYF

clone size: -
V gene: TRBV19
J gene: TRBJ1-2
CDR3 protein: CASSINPTHNYGYTF

clone size: -
V gene: TRBV6-6
J gene: TRBJ2-7
CDR3 protein: CASTPLDPTGEQYF